Detailed here is one TCR beta chain. Its antigen is still unknown. This record belongs to a study of cytomegalovirus exposure and HLA in healthy donors. Only in-frame clones appear in the TCRdb table, and some are missing; sequencing was by immunoSEQ multiplex PCR. The sample yields 260,000 or so clones, around 87% seen once. General study results and limits: Most TCR sequences showed up rarely, but some public TCRs showed up in many donors. A few of the chains that were CMV-associated were confirmed in vitro to be specific for CMV antigens.

Looked up from germline, CDR1 is LNHDA and CDR2 is SQIVND (reference sequence). CDR3 length: 13 residues. V shed 6 bases, J shed 5 bases, and the junction held 6 bases outside the gene matches. The material sequenced was PBMCs. This rearrangement joins TRBV19 to TRBJ1-1; TRBD1 aligns across 7 bases. This clonotype originated in a young man in good health and CMV-seronegative. The CDR3: CASSPTGVTEAFF. The CDR3 bases are TGTGCCAGTAGCCCAACAGGGGTGACTGAAGCTTTCTTT.